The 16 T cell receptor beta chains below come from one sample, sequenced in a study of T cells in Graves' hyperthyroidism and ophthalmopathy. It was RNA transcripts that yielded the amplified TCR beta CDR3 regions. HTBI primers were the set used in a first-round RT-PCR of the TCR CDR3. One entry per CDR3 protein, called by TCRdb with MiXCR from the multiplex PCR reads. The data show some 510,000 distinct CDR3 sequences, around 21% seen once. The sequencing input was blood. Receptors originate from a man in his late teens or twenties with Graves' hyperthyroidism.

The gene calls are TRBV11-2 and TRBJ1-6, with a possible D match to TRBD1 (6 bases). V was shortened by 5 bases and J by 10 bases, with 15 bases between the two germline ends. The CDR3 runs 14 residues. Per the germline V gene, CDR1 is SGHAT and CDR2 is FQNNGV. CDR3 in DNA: TGTGCCAGCAGCCCCGGAGGGGGTTACTCACCCCTCCACTTT. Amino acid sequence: CASSPGGGYSPLHF.

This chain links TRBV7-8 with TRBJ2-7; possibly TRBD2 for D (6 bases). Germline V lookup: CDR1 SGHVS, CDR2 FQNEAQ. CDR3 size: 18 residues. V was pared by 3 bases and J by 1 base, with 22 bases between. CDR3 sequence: CASSFGGGWAAQSYEQYF. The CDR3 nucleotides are TGTGCCAGCAGCTTCGGGGGTGGCTGGGCAGCGCAGTCCTACGAGCAGTACTTC.

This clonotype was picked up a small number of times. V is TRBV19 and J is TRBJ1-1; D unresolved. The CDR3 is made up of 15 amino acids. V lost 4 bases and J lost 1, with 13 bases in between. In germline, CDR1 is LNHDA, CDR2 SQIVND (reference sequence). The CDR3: CASSTLGVWNTEAFF. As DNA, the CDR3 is TGTGCCAGTAGTACCTTAGGTGTCTGGAACACTGAAGCTTTCTTT.

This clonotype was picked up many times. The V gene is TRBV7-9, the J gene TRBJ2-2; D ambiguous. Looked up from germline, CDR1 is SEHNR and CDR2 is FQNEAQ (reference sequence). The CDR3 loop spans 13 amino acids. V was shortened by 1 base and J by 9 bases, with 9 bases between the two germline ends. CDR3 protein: CASSLEVGWELFF. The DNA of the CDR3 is TGTGCCAGCAGCTTAGAAGTTGGATGGGAGCTGTTTTTT.

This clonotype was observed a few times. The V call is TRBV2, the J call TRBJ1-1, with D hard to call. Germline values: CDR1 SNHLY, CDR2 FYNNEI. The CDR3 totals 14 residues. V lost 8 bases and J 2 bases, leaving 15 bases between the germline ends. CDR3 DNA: TGTGCCAGCGCCTCCGGGAGGGCCAACACTGAAGCTTTCTTT. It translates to CASASGRANTEAFF.

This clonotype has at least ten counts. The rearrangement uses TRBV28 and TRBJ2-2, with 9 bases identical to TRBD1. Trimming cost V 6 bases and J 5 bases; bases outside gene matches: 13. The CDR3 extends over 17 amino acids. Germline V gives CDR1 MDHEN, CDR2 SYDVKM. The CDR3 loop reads CASSFGTGIGWTGELFF. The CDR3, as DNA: TGTGCCAGCAGCTTCGGGACAGGGATAGGGTGGACCGGGGAGCTGTTTTTT. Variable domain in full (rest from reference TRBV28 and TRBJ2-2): DVKVTQSSRYLVKRTGEKVFLECVQDMDHENMFWYRQDPGLGLRLIYFSYDVKMKEKGDIPEGYSVSREKKERFSLILESASTNQTSMYLCASSFGTGIGWTGELFFGEGSRLTVL.

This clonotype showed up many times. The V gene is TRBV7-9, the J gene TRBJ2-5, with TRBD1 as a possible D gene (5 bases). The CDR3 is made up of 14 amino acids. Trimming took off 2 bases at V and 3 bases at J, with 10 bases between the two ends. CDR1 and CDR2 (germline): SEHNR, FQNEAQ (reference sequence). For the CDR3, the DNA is TGTGCCAGCAGCTTACGGACACGCGAAGAGACCCAGTACTTC. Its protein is CASSLRTREETQYF.

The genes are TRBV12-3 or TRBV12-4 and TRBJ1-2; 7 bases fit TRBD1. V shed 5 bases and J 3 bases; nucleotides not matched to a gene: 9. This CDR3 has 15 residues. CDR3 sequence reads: CASSRTGALHYGYTF. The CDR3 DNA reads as TGTGCCAGCAGTCGCACAGGGGCTCTCCACTATGGCTACACCTTC.

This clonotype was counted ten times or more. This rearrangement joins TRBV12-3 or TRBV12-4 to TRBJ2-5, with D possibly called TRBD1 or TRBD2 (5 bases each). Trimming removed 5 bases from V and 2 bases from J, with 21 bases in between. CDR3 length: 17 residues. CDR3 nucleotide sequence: TGTGCCAGCAGTCCCATCTGGGGGACCCCCTTACAAGAGACCCAGTACTTC. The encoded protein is CASSPIWGTPLQETQYF.

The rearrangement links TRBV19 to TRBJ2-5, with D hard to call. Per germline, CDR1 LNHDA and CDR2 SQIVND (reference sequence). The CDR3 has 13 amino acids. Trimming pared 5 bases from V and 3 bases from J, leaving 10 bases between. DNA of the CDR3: TGTGCCAGTAGTTCCCGGACGAAAGAGACCCAGTACTTC. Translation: CASSSRTKETQYF.

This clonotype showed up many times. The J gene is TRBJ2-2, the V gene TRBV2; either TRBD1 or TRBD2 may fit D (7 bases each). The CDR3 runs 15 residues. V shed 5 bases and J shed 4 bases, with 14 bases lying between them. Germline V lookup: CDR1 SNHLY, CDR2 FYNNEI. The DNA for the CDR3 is TGTGCCAGCAGTAAAGGGAGGGGGCGCACCGGGGAGCTGTTTTTT. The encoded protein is CASSKGRGRTGELFF. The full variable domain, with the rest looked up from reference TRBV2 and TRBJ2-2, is EPEVTQTPSHQVTQMGQEVILRCVPISNHLYFYWYRQILGQKVEFLVSFYNNEISEKSEIFDDQFSVERPDGSNFTLKIRSTKLEDSAMYFCASSKGRGRTGELFFGEGSRLTVL.

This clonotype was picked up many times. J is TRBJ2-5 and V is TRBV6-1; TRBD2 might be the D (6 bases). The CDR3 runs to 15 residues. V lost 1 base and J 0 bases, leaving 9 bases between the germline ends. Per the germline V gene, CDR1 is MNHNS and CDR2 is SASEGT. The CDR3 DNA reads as TGTGCCAGCAGTGAAGAGCGGGCCAACCAAGAGACCCAGTACTTC. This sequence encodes CASSEERANQETQYF.

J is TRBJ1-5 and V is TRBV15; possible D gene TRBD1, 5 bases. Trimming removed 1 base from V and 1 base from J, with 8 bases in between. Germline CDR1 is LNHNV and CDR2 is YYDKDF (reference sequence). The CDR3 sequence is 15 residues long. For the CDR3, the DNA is TGTGCCACCAGCAGAGGCAGGGAGAGCAATCAGCCCCAGCATTTT. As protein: CATSRGRESNQPQHF. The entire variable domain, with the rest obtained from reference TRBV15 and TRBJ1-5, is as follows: DAMVIQNPRYQVTQFGKPVTLSCSQTLNHNVMYWYQQKSSQAPKLLFHYYDKDFNNEADTPDNFQSRRPNTSFCFLDIRSPGLGDTAMYLCATSRGRESNQPQHFGDGTRLSIL.

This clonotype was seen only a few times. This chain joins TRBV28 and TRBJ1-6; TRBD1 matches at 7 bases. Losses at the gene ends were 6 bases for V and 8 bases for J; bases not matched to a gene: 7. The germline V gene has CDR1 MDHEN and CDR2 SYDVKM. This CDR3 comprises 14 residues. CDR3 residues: CASSVGQGDSPLHF. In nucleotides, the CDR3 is TGTGCCAGCAGCGTAGGGCAGGGGGATTCACCCCTCCACTTT.

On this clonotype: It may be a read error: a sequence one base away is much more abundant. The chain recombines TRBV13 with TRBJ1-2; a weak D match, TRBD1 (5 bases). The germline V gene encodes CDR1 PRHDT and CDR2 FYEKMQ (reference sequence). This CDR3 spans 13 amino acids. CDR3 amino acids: CVSSFGASYGYTF. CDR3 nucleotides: TGTGTCAGCAGCTTTGGGGCGAGCTATGGCTACACCTTC.

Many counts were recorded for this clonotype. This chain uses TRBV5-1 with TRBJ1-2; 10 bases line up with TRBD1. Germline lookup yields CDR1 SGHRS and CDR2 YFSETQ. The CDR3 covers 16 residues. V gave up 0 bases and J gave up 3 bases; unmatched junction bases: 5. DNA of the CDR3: TGCGCCAGCAGCTTGGTGACAGGGGGCATGGACTATGGCTACACCTTC. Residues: CASSLVTGGMDYGYTF.